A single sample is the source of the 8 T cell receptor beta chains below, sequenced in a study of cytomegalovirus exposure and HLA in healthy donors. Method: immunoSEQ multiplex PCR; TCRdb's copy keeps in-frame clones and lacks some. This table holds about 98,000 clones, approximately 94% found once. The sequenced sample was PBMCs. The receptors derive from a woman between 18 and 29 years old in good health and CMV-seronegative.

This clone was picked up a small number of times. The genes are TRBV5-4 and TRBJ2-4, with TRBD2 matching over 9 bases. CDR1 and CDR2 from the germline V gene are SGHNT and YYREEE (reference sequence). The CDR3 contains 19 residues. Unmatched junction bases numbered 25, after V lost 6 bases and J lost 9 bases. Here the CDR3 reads CASTLQGPGTSQGRGIQYF. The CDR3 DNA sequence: TGTGCCAGCACCCTCCAAGGTCCCGGGACTAGCCAGGGTCGGGGCATTCAGTACTTC.

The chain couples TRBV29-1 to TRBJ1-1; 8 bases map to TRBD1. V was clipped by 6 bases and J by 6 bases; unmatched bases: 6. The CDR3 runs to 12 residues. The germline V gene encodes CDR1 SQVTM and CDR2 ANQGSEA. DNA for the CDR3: TGCAGCGTCCGGACAGGGTTTCCTGAAGCTTTCTTT. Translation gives CSVRTGFPEAFF.

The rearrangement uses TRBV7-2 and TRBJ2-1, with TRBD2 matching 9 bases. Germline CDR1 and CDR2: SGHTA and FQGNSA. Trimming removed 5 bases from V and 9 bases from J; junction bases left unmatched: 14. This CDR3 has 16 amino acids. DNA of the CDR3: TGTGCCAGCAGCCCCCAGACGGGCGGGAGGGCGGTTGAGCAGTTCTTC. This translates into CASSPQTGGRAVEQFF.

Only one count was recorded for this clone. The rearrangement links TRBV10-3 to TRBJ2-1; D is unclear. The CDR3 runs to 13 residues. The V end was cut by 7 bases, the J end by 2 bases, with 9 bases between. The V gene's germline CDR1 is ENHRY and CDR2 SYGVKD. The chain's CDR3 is CAIIDSPYNEQFF. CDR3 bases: TGTGCCATCATAGATTCCCCCTACAATGAGCAGTTCTTC.

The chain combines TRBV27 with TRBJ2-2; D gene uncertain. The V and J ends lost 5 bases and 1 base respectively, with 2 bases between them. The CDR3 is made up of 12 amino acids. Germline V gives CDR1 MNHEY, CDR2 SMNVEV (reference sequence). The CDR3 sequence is CASSQNTGELFF. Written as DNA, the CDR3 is TGTGCCAGCAGTCAGAACACCGGGGAGCTGTTTTTT.

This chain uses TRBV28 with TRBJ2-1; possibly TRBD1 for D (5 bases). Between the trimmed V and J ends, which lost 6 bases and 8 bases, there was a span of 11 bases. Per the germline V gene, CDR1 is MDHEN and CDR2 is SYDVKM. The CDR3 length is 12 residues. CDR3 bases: TGTGCCAGCAGCCTAGGGGCCTATGAGCAGTTCTTC. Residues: CASSLGAYEQFF.

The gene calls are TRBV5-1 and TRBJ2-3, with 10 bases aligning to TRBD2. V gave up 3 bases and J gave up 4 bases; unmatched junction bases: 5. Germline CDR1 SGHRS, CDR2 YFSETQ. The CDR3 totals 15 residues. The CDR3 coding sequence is TGCGCCAGCAGCTCCTTAGCGGGGGGCTCAGATACGCAGTATTTT. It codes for CASSSLAGGSDTQYF.

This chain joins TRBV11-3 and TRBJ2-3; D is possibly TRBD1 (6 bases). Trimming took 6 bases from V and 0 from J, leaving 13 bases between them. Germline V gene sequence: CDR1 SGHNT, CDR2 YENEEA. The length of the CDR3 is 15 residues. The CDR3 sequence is CASRSTGMSTDTQYF. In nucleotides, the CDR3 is TGTGCCAGCAGGTCAACAGGGATGAGCACAGATACGCAGTATTTT.